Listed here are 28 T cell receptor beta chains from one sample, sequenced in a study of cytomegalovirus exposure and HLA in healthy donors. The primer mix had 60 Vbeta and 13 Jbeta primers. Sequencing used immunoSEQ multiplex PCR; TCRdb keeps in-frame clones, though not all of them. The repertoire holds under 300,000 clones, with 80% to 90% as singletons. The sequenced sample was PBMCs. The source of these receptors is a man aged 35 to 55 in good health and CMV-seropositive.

CDR3 nucleotide sequence: TGTGCCAGTAGTCCTTCAGGGTTCGCTGGCTACACCTTC. As protein: CASSPSGFAGYTF. V gene TRBV19 combines with J gene TRBJ1-2; possibly TRBD1 for D (5 bases). The V gene lost 5 bases and the J gene lost 7 bases, with 14 bases spanning the gap. CDR1 is LNHDA and CDR2 is SQIVND in the germline V gene (reference sequence). This CDR3 is built from 13 residues.

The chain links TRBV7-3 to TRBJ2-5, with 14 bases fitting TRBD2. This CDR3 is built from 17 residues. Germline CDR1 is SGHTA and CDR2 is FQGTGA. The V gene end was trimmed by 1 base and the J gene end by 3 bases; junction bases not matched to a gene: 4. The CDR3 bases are TGTGCCAGCAGCTTAAAGGGGGGACTAGCGGGAGAAGAGACCCAGTACTTC. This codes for CASSLKGGLAGEETQYF.

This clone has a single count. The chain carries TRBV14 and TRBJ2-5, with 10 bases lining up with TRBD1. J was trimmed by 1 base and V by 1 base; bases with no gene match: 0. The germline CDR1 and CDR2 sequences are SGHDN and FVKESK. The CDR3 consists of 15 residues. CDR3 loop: CASSQGTGGQETQYF. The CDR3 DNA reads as TGTGCCAGCAGCCAAGGGACAGGGGGCCAAGAGACCCAGTACTTC.

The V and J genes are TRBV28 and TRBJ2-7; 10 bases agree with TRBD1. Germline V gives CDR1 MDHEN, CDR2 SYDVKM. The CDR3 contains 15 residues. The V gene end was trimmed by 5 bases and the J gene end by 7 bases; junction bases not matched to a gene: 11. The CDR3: CASSPLTGGSREQYF. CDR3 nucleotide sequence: TGTGCCAGCAGTCCCTTGACAGGGGGCTCGAGAGAGCAGTACTTC.

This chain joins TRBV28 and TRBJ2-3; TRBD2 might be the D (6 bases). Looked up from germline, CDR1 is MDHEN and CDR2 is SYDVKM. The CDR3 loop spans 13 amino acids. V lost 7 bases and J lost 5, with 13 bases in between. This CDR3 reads CASKTSLRDTQYF. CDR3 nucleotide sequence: TGTGCCAGCAAGACTAGTTTGAGAGATACGCAGTATTTT. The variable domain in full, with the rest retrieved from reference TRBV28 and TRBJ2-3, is DVKVTQSSRYLVKRTGEKVFLECVQDMDHENMFWYRQDPGLGLRLIYFSYDVKMKEKGDIPEGYSVSREKKERFSLILESASTNQTSMYLCASKTSLRDTQYFGPGTRLTVL.

Written as DNA, the CDR3 is TGTGCCAGCAGCTTGGTCGGGAGCACAGATACGCAGTATTTT. It codes for CASSLVGSTDTQYF. The J gene is TRBJ2-3, the V gene TRBV5-5; D is unresolved. The CDR3 is 14 residues long. Germline CDR1 is SGHKS and CDR2 is YYEKEE (reference sequence). V lost 0 bases, J lost 0 bases, and 5 bases lay in between.

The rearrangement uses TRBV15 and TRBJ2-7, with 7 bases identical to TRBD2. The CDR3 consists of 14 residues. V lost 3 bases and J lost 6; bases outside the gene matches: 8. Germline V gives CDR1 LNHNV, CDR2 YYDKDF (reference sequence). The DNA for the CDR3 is TGTGCCACCAGCAGGTGGGCGGGAGTCTTCGAGCAGTACTTC. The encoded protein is CATSRWAGVFEQYF.

CDR3 in amino acids: CASSAGLAGGEQYF. DNA for the CDR3: TGTGCCAGTAGTGCCGGACTAGCGGGAGGCGAGCAGTACTTC. The chain is built from TRBV19 and TRBJ2-7; 14 nucleotides agree with TRBD2. This CDR3 contains 14 residues. The germline V gene has CDR1 LNHDA and CDR2 SQIVND (reference sequence). V lost 5 bases to trimming and J lost 6 bases; unmatched junction nucleotides: 3.

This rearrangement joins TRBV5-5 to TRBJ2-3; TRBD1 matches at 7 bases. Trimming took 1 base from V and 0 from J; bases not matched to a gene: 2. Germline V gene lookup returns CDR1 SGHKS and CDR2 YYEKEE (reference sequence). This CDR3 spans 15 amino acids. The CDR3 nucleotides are TGTGCCAGCAGCTTGTCAGGGGGAAGCACAGATACGCAGTATTTT. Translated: CASSLSGGSTDTQYF.

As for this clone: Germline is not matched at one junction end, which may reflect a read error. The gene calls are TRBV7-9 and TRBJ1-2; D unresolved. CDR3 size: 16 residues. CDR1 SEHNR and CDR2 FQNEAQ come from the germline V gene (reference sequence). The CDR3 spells CSSSLTGRGANYGYTF. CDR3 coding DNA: TGTTCCAGCAGCCTAACCGGACGGGGAGCTAACTATGGCTACACCTTC.

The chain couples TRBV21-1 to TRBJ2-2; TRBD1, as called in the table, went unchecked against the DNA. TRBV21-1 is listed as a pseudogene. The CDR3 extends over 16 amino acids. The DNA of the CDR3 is TGTGCCAGCAGCAAAGGGGACAGGGAGGACACCGGGGAGCTGTTTTTT. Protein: CASSKGDREDTGELFF.

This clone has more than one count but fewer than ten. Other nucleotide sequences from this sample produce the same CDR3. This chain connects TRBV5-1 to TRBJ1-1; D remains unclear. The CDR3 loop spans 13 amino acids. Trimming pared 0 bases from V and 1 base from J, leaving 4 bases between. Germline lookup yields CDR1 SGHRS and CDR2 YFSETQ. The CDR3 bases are TGCGCCAGCAGCTTGGCAGGGAACACTGAAGCTTTCTTT. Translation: CASSLAGNTEAFF.

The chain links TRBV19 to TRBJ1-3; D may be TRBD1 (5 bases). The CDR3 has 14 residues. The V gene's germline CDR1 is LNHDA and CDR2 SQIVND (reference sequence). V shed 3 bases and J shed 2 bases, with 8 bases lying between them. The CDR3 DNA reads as TGTGCCAGTAGTATCGCAGGGACTGGAAACACCATATATTTT. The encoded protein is CASSIAGTGNTIYF.

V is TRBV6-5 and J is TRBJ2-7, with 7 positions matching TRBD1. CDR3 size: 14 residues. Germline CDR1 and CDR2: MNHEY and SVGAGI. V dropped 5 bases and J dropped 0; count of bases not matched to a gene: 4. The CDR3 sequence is CASSRDSSSYEQYF. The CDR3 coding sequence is TGTGCCAGCAGTAGGGACAGCAGCTCCTACGAGCAGTACTTC.

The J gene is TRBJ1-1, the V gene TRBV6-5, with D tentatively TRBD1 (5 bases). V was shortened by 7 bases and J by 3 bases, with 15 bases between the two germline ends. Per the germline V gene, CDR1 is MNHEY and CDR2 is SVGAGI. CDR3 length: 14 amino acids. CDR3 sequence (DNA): TGTGCCAGCACCGGGGGGGTTTTTGACACTGAAGCTTTCTTT. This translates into CASTGGVFDTEAFF.

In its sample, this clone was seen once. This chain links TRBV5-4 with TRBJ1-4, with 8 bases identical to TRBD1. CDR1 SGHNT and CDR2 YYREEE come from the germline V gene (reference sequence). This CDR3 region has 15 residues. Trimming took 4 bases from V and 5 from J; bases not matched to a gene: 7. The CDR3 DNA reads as TGTGCCAGCAGCAAAGCACAGGGGGGAAATGAAAAACTGTTTTTT. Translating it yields CASSKAQGGNEKLFF.

CDR3 region: CASSTGASGRNNEQFF. The CDR3 region has the DNA TGTGCCAGCAGTACCGGGGCTAGCGGGAGAAACAATGAGCAGTTCTTC. This chain connects TRBV28 to TRBJ2-1; 10 bases are a match to TRBD2. Germline loops: CDR1 MDHEN, CDR2 SYDVKM. The CDR3 is 16 amino acids. The V gene end was trimmed by 5 bases and the J gene end by 5 bases; junction bases not matched to a gene: 9.

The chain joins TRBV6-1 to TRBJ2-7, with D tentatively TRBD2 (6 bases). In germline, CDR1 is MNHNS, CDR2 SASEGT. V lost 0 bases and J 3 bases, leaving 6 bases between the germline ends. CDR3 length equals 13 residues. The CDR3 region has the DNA TGTGCCAGCAGTGAAGCGACTAGCTACGAGCAGTACTTC. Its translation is CASSEATSYEQYF.

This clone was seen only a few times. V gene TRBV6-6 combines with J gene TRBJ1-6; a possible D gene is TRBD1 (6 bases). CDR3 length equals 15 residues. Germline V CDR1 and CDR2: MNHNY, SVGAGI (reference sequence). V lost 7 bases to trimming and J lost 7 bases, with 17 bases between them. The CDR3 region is CASTALITGNSPLHF. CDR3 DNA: TGTGCCAGCACCGCCCTAATAACAGGGAATTCACCCCTCCACTTT.

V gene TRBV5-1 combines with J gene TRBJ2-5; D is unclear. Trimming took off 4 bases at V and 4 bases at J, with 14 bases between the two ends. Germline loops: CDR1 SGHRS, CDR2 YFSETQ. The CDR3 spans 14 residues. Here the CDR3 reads CASSGGIIGETQYF. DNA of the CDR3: TGCGCCAGCAGCGGCGGAATCATCGGAGAGACCCAGTACTTC.

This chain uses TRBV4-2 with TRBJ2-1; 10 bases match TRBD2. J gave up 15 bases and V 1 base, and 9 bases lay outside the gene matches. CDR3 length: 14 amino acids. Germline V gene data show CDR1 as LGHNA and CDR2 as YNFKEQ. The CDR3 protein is CASSQGGAGGPRFF. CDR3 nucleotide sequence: TGTGCCAGCAGCCAAGGCGGAGCGGGAGGGCCACGGTTCTTC.

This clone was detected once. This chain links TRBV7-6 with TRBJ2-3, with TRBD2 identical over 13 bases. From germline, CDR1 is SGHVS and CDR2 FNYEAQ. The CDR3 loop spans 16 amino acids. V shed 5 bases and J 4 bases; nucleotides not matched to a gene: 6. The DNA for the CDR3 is TGTGCCAGCAGCCCACTAGCGGGAGGGGTGGCAGATACGCAGTATTTT. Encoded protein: CASSPLAGGVADTQYF.

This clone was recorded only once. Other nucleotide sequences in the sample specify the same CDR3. The CDR3, as DNA: TGTGCCAGTAGCTCCTCCTACGAGCAGTACTTC. Its translation: CASSSSYEQYF. The chain carries TRBV19 and TRBJ2-7; D is undetermined. V dropped 6 bases and J dropped 0 bases, with 3 bases sitting between them. The CDR3 has 11 amino acids. CDR1 is LNHDA, CDR2 SQIVND, per germline (reference sequence).

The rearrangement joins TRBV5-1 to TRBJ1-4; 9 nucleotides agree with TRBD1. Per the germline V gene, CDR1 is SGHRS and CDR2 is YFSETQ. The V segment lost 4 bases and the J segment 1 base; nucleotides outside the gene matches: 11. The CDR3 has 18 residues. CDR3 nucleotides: TGCGCCAGCAGCCCCGGACAGGGGCAACGTCGAACTAATGAAAAACTGTTTTTT. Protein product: CASSPGQGQRRTNEKLFF.

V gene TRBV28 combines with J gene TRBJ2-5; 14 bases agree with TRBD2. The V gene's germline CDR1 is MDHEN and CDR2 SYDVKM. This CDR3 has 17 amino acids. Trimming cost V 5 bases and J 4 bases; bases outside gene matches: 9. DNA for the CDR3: TGTGCCAGCAGTACACCGGGACTAGCGGGAGTTGGAGAGACCCAGTACTTC. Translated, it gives CASSTPGLAGVGETQYF.

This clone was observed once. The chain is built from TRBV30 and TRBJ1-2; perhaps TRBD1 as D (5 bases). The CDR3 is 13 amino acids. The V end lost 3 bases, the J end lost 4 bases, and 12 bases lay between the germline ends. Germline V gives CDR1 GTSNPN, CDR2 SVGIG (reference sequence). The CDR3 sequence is CAWSLGGAYGYTF. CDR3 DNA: TGTGCCTGGAGCCTCGGGGGTGCCTATGGCTACACCTTC.

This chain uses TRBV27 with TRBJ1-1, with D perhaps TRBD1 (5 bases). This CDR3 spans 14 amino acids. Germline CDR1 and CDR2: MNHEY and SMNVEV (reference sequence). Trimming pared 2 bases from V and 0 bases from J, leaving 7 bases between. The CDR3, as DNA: TGTGCCAGCAGTTTACAGGGCCTGAACACTGAAGCTTTCTTT. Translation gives CASSLQGLNTEAFF.

DNA for the CDR3: TGTGCCAGCAGTGAAGAGGGGGCAGGGGGCGAGCAGTACTTC. It codes for CASSEEGAGGEQYF. This rearrangement joins TRBV2 to TRBJ2-7; 7 nucleotides align to TRBD1. There are 14 residues in the CDR3. With 1 base clipped from V and 6 bases from J, the junction kept 6 bases outside the gene matches. In germline, CDR1 is SNHLY, CDR2 FYNNEI.